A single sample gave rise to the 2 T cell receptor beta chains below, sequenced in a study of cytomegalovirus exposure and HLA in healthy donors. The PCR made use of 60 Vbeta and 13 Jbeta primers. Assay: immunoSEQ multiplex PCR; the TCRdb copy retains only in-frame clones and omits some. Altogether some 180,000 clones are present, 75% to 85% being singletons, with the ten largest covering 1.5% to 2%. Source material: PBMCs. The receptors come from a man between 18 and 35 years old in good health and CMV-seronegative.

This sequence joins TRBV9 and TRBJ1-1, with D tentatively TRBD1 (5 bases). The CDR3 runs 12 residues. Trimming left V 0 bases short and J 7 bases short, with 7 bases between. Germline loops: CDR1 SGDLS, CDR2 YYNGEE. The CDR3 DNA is TGTGCCAGCAGCGTAGGGCAGGGTGAAGCTTTCTTT. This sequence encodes CASSVGQGEAFF.

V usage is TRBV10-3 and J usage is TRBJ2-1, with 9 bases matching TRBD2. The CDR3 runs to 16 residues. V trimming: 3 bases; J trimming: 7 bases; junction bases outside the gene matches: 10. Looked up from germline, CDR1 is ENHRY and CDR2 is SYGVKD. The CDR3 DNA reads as TGTGCCATCAGTGATGTAGGACTAGCGCAAGAGAATGAGCAGTTCTTC. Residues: CAISDVGLAQENEQFF.